The 16 T cell receptor beta chains below were found in one sample sequenced in a study of immune characterization of retroperitoneal liposarcoma. TCRdb used MiXCR to reprocess the PCR reads, holding one entry per CDR3 protein. The data contain around 10,000 distinct CDR3 sequences, 22% of them singletons. Sequencing input: blood. These TCRs come from a female donor with retroperitoneal liposarcoma.

This clonotype was seen a handful of times. A read error may account for a junction end that differs from germline. The rearrangement uses TRBV4-3 and TRBJ2-1; D unresolved. The CDR3 runs to 15 residues. The V gene's germline CDR1 is LGHNA and CDR2 YSLEER. CDR3 sequence reads: CANSQDPPPYNEQFF. CDR3 coding DNA: TGCGCCAACAGCCAAGATCCCCCCCCCTACAATGAGCAGTTCTTC.

There are many counts of this clonotype. The rearrangement links TRBV5-1 to TRBJ2-3; unclear D gene. The V and J ends lost 2 bases and 6 bases respectively, with 13 bases between them. Germline lookup yields CDR1 SGHRS and CDR2 YFSETQ. CDR3 length: 14 amino acids. The CDR3 bases are TGCGCCAGCAGCTTTCGTGGGCTGGAGGATACGCAGTATTTT. It encodes CASSFRGLEDTQYF. Based on the CDR3 plus reference TRBV5-1 and TRBJ2-3, the full variable domain is KAGVTQTPRYLIKTRGQQVTLSCSPISGHRSVSWYQQTPGQGLQFLFEYFSETQRNKGNFPGRFSGRQFSNSRSEMNVSTLELGDSALYLCASSFRGLEDTQYFGPGTRLTVL.

Within the sample, this clonotype is medium-sized. V is TRBV6-1 and J is TRBJ2-1, with 7 bases fitting TRBD2. Germline-derived CDR1 and CDR2 are MNHNS and SASEGT. This CDR3 is built from 15 residues. V lost 5 bases to trimming and J lost 0 bases; unmatched junction nucleotides: 4. The CDR3 sequence: CASSHRGSSYNEQFF. In DNA, the CDR3 is TGTGCCAGCAGTCATCGCGGGAGCTCCTACAATGAGCAGTTCTTC.

The CDR3 DNA follows: TGTGCCTGGAGTGATCTCGCGAACACCGGGGAGCTGTTTTTT. Its protein product is CAWSDLANTGELFF. The chain joins TRBV30 to TRBJ2-2; D gene uncertain. V was trimmed by 1 base and J by 0 bases, leaving 6 bases between them. This CDR3 has 14 residues. Looked up from germline, CDR1 is GTSNPN and CDR2 is SVGIG (reference sequence).

The chain has TRBV5-6 and TRBJ2-3, with 15 bases that match TRBD2. Germline V CDR1 and CDR2: SGHDT, YYEEEE. The J segment lost 0 bases and the V segment lost 3 bases, leaving 8 bases of the junction unmatched. The CDR3 loop spans 19 amino acids. CDR3 nucleotides: TGTGCCAGCAGCTCTGGACTAGCGGGAGGGGGATCTAGCACAGATACGCAGTATTTT. It codes for CASSSGLAGGGSSTDTQYF.

The chain links TRBV6-6 to TRBJ2-5, with 8 bases that match TRBD2. The CDR3 extends over 16 amino acids. Germline loops: CDR1 MNHNY, CDR2 SVGAGI (reference sequence). The V gene end was trimmed by 0 bases and the J gene end by 11 bases; junction bases not matched to a gene: 14. CDR3 sequence reads: CASSYSKGREGIEQYF. In DNA form, the CDR3 reads TGTGCCAGCAGTTACTCGAAGGGACGGGAGGGTATTGAGCAGTACTTC.

In DNA form, the CDR3 reads TGTGCCAGCAGCTCAGGGGCCAGGGGGCGGTTCGAGCAGTACTTC. Its protein product is CASSSGARGRFEQYF. The chain uses TRBV11-3 and TRBJ2-5; TRBD1 matches 8 bases. The tail of the sequence fits TRBJ2-7 better, so the J call may be wrong. CDR3 length: 15 residues. Per the germline V gene, CDR1 is SGHNT and CDR2 is YENEEA.

This clonotype is deemed medium-sized. The rearrangement joins TRBV27 to TRBJ2-1; TRBD2 aligns across 8 bases. Germline CDR1 MNHEY, CDR2 SMNVEV (reference sequence). The CDR3 spans 16 residues. The J segment lost 0 bases and the V segment lost 5 bases, leaving 6 bases of the junction unmatched. The CDR3 DNA reads as TGTGCCAGCAGTCTTCAGCGGGAGTTCTCCTACAATGAGCAGTTCTTC. This gives the protein CASSLQREFSYNEQFF.

Ten or more counts support this clonotype. The chain carries TRBV24-1 and TRBJ2-1; D is unresolved. Germline V gives CDR1 KGHDR, CDR2 SFDVKD. V dropped 1 base and J dropped 10 bases, with 10 bases sitting between them. This CDR3 contains 13 residues. CDR3: CATSDLGLKEQFF. CDR3 sequence (DNA): TGTGCCACCAGTGATTTAGGCCTCAAGGAGCAGTTCTTC.

This clonotype was recorded at least ten times. The CDR3 region is CASSIGTGIREKLFF. The DNA for the CDR3 is TGTGCCAGCAGTATCGGGACAGGGATACGGGAAAAACTGTTTTTT. This sequence joins TRBV12-3 or TRBV12-4 and TRBJ1-4, with TRBD1 matching 9 bases. The ends lost 5 bases at V and 8 bases at J; junction bases unmatched: 9. This CDR3 contains 15 residues.

The chain recombines TRBV27 with TRBJ2-4, with 7 bases aligning to TRBD1. Germline V gives CDR1 MNHEY, CDR2 SMNVEV (reference sequence). Germline trimming cut 6 bases from V and 13 bases from J; bases unmatched to any gene: 12. CDR3 length: 13 residues. The CDR3 is CASRTGATNEQYF. The CDR3 coding sequence is TGTGCCAGCAGAACAGGGGCCACTAATGAGCAGTACTTC.

V usage is TRBV5-6 and J usage is TRBJ2-5; 11 nucleotides agree with TRBD2. The CDR3 covers 16 residues. V shed 0 bases, J shed 5 bases, and the junction held 6 bases outside the gene matches. Germline values: CDR1 SGHDT, CDR2 YYEEEE. The CDR3 loop reads CASSLDGTSGTETQYF. CDR3 DNA: TGTGCCAGCAGCTTGGATGGGACTAGCGGTACGGAGACCCAGTACTTC.

The rearrangement links TRBV7-2 to TRBJ1-2, with 7 bases aligning to TRBD1. With 5 bases clipped from V and 7 bases from J, the junction kept 7 bases outside the gene matches. Per the germline V gene, CDR1 is SGHTA and CDR2 is FQGNSA. CDR3 length: 13 amino acids. The CDR3 DNA is TGTGCCAGCAGCAGGGGGACAGTTGGTGGCTACACCTTC. It encodes CASSRGTVGGYTF.

V is TRBV20-1 and J is TRBJ2-1; D not certain. V lost 1 base and J lost 10, with 8 bases in between. Germline lookup yields CDR1 DFQATT and CDR2 SNEGSKA (reference sequence). This CDR3 spans 11 amino acids. CDR3 sequence (DNA): TGCAGTGCTAGAGTTCCAGAGGAGCAGTTCTTC. Residues: CSARVPEEQFF.

This rearrangement joins TRBV12-3 or TRBV12-4 to TRBJ1-2; 9 nucleotides align to TRBD1. The CDR3 is made up of 15 amino acids. J gave up 4 bases and V 5 bases, and 8 bases lay outside the gene matches. DNA of the CDR3: TGTGCCAGCAGTATAACAGGGGGCGTCGGCTATGGCTACACCTTC. Residues: CASSITGGVGYGYTF.

The CDR3: CARRSAQGMREGYNEQFF. The CDR3 DNA sequence: TGTGCCAGAAGGTCGGCTCAGGGTATGCGGGAGGGGTACAATGAGCAGTTCTTC. The chain uses TRBV5-3 and TRBJ2-1; 9 bases line up with TRBD2. TRBV5-3 is placed among ORFs of uncertain function. This CDR3 region has 18 residues. Trimming took 5 bases from V and 4 from J; bases not matched to a gene: 16.